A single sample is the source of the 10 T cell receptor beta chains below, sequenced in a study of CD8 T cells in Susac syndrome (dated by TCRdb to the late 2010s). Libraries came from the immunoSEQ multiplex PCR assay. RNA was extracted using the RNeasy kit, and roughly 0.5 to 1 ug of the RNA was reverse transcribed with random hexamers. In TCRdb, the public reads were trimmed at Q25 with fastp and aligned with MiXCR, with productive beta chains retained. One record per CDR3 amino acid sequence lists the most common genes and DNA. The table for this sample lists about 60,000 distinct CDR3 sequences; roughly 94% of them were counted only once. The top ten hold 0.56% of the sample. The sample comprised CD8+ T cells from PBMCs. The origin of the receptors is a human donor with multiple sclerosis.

DNA for the CDR3: TGTGCCAGCAGCTTGTCTCTCAATGAGCAGTTCTTC. It specifies CASSLSLNEQFF. The chain is built from TRBV13 and TRBJ2-1; D remains unclear. V lost 3 bases, J lost 6 bases, and 6 bases lay in between. Per germline, CDR1 PRHDT and CDR2 FYEKMQ (reference sequence). The CDR3 totals 12 residues.

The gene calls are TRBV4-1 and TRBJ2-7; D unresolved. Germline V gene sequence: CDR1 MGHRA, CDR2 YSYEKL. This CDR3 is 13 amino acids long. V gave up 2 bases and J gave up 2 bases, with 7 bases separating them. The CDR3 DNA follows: TGCGCCAGCAGCCAATTGAGCGCCTACGAGCAGTACTTC. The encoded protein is CASSQLSAYEQYF.

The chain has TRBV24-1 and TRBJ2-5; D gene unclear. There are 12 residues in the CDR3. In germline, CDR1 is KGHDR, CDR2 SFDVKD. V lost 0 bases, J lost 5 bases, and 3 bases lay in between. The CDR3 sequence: CATSDLGETQYF. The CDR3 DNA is TGTGCCACCAGTGATTTGGGGGAGACCCAGTACTTC.

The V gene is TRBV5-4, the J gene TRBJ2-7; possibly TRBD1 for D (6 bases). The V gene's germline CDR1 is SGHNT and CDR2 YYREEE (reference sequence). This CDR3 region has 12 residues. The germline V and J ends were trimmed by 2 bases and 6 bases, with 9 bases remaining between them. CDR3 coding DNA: TGTGCCAGCAGCTTCTGGACAGCCGAGCAGTACTTC. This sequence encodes CASSFWTAEQYF.

The CDR3 loop is CSVYKTGSSEQYF. The CDR3 region has the DNA TGCAGCGTTTACAAAACAGGGTCCTCGGAGCAGTACTTC. This rearrangement joins TRBV29-1 to TRBJ2-7; a weak D match, TRBD1 (6 bases). Deletions cut 5 bases from V and 7 bases from J, with 18 bases between. This CDR3 has 13 amino acids. The germline V gene encodes CDR1 SQVTM and CDR2 ANQGSEA.

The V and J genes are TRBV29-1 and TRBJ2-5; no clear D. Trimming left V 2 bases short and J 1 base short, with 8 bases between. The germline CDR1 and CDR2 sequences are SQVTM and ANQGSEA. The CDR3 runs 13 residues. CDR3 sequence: CSVEILSQETQYF. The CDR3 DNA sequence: TGCAGCGTTGAAATCCTTTCCCAAGAGACCCAGTACTTC.

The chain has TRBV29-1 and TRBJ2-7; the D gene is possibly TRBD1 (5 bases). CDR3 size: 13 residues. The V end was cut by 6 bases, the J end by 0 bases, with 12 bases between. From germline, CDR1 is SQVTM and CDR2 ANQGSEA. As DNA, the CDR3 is TGCAGCGTAAAGACACAGGTCTCCTACGAGCAGTACTTC. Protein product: CSVKTQVSYEQYF.

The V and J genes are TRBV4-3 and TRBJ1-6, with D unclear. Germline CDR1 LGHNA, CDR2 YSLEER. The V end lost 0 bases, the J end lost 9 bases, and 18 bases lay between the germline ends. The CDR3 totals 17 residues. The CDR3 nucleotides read TGCGCCAGCAGCCAAGATAACGCAGGAACCTCTAGTTCACCCCTCCACTTT. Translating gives CASSQDNAGTSSSPLHF.

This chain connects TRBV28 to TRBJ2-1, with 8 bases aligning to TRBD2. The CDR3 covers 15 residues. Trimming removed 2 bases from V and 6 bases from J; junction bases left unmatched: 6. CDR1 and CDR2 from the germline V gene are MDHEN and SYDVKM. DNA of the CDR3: TGTGCCAGCAGTTTAGAGGGACTAGGATTCAATGAGCAGTTCTTC. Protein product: CASSLEGLGFNEQFF.

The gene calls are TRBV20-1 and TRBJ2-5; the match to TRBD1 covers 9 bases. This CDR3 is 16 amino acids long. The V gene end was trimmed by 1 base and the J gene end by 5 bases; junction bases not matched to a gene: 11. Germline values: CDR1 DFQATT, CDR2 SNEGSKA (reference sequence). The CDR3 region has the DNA TGCAGTGCTAGAGGGGCCGGACAGGGGTTTATGGAGACCCAGTACTTC. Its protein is CSARGAGQGFMETQYF.